This T cell receptor (beta chain) emerged from a study of molecular identifiers for immune sequencing clone quantification. V was clipped by 3 bases and J by 12 bases, with 9 bases between them. The CDR3 runs 11 residues. One entry per CDR3 protein results from TCRdb running MiXCR on the PCR reads. The repertoire has 85,000 to 120,000 distinct CDR3 sequences, 30% to 35% of them found once; the top ten carry about a tenth. The chain combines TRBV12-3 or TRBV12-4 with TRBJ2-1; D is unresolved. The sequencing input was naive CD8+ T cells from blood, with Jurkat cell RNA spiked in. The subset was: FACS-sorted CD8+CD4-CCR7+CD45RA+ naive T cells. The receptor's source is a human donor in good health. Some libraries in this study had Jurkat cell RNA spiked in. The DNA for the CDR3 is TGTGCCAGCAGTTTCCATCCGGGGCAGTTCTTC. Its protein is CASSFHPGQFF.